These T cell receptor beta chains were read from a single sample in a study of T cell repertoires in cytomegalovirus infection. TCRdb re-derived calls from the reads in MiXCR, one entry per CDR3 protein. The table shows 310,000 or so distinct CDR3 sequences, with 25% occurring only once. Sequenced material: PBMCs. The receptors shown here come from a human donor in good health (CMV status not recorded). Some clones in this sample may be carry-over from other donors' samples. CDR3s include the opening cysteine and the closing phenylalanine or tryptophan. The D gene is left open where the match is weak. Clone size appears in some rows only: once, few, many, or a class for an expanded clone.

d_call j_call v_call clone_size cdr3_nt cdr3_aa
TRBD1 TRBJ2-7 TRBV20-1 few TGCAGTGCTCCTACCGTGCCGGGACAGGGGAACGAGCAGTACTTC CSAPTVPGQGNEQYF
. TRBJ1-2 TRBV4-1 . TGCGCCAGCAGCCCTCCCAATGCATTTCGTGGCTACACCTTC CASSPPNAFRGYTF
. TRBJ1-6 TRBV5-1 few TGCGCCAGCAGCTTATACAGTGTGGATTCACCCCTCCACTTT CASSLYSVDSPLHF
. TRBJ2-3 TRBV5-1 . TGCGCCAGCAGCATTGACAGTCTCTCCCTTAGCACAGATACGCAGTATTTT CASSIDSLSLSTDTQYF
. TRBJ2-4 TRBV7-2 many TGTGCCAGCAGCTCAGATAGCAGTGCGGCCAAAAACATTCAGTACTTC CASSSDSSAAKNIQYF
TRBD1 TRBJ2-2 TRBV7-3 many TGTGCCAGCAGCCGGGACAGCACCGGGGAGCTGTTTTTT CASSRDSTGELFF
. TRBJ2-6 TRBV4-2 many TGTGCCAGCAGCCAAGATGGCGCATCGGGCTCTGGGGCCAACGTCCTGACTTTC CASSQDGASGSGANVLTF
TRBD1 TRBJ2-7 TRBV28 many TGTGCCAGTAATCCGCCGGGACAGGGATCCCACGAGCAGTACTTC CASNPPGQGSHEQYF
. TRBJ2-1 TRBV2 . TGTGCCAGCAAGGACTCCTACAATGAGCAGTTCTTC CASKDSYNEQFF
. TRBJ1-5 TRBV28 few TGTGCCAGCAGTTTTACGAGGGGAAGCAATCAGCCCCAGCATTTT CASSFTRGSNQPQHF
. TRBJ2-7 TRBV6-2/TRBV6-3 . TGTGCCAGCACCCAATCGGACCTTCGTCCCTACGAGCAGTACTTC CASTQSDLRPYEQYF
. TRBJ2-7 TRBV4-3 few TGCGCCAGCAGCCACACTTCGGAGGAGCAGTACTTC CASSHTSEEQYF
TRBD1 TRBJ2-7 TRBV6-5 many TGTGCCAGCAGACCCACAGGGGGGTGGGAGCAGTACTTC CASRPTGGWEQYF
. TRBJ2-1 TRBV10-3 . TGTGCCATCAGACAACAGGGCACGGTGACGGATGAGCAGTTCTTC CAIRQQGTVTDEQFF
. TRBJ1-1 TRBV7-9 . TGTGCCAGCAGCCCCCGGGGGGGAATGAACACTGAAGCTTTCTTT CASSPRGGMNTEAFF